This T cell receptor beta chain was retrieved from a study of beta chain features in type 1 diabetes. Germline-derived CDR1 and CDR2 are DFQATT and SNEGSKA (reference sequence). V lost 1 base and J 4 bases, leaving 5 bases between the germline ends. The CDR3 length is 11 residues. Study-level points and caveats: All four CD4+ subsets from Type 1 diabetes patients carried moderately but significantly shorter TCRB CDR3s.

Expressed TCRB transcripts were sequenced after all isolated RNA was converted to cDNA. The average read count of naive, central memory and regulatory T cell samples was approximately 3.5 million. Measured with immunoSEQ multiplex PCR; TCRdb has only the in-frame clones, and not every one. The sample holds 230,000 or so clones, 16% seen once. This clone has more than one count but fewer than ten. Its cognate antigen is unknown. The clonotype was recovered from a man in his thirties or forties with type 1 diabetes. The chain carries TRBV20-1 and TRBJ2-7, with D unresolved. The sequenced sample was naive CD4+ T cells from blood. CDR3 DNA: TGCAGTGCTAGAGGACGTTACGAGCAGTACTTC. Its translation: CSARGRYEQYF.